One and the same sample provided the 32 T cell receptor beta chains below, sequenced in a study of T cells in Graves' hyperthyroidism and ophthalmopathy. RNA transcripts were the template for amplifying TCR beta CDR3 regions. HTBI primers drove first-round RT-PCR of the TCR CDR3. TCRdb redid the calling of the multiplex PCR reads with MiXCR, one entry per CDR3 protein. The sample carries 400,000 to 500,000 distinct CDR3 sequences, 14% recorded once. Material for sequencing was blood. The receptors derive from a woman younger than 35 with Graves' hyperthyroidism.

This clonotype came up many times. V gene TRBV5-1 combines with J gene TRBJ1-1, with 7 bases matching TRBD1. The CDR3 consists of 12 residues. V was clipped by 2 bases and J by 7 bases; unmatched bases: 2. Germline assignment: CDR1 SGHRS and CDR2 YFSETQ. The CDR3 region has the DNA TGCGCCAGCAGCTTTGACAGGGATGAAGCTTTCTTT. Its protein is CASSFDRDEAFF.

In this sample, this clonotype turned up a few times. The CDR3 bases are TGCGCCAGCAGCTTGGAGGTGGGGGTTAACACTGAAGCTTTCTTT. Protein: CASSLEVGVNTEAFF. The rearrangement uses TRBV5-1 and TRBJ1-1; the D gene is possibly TRBD1 (5 bases). Trimming stripped 0 bases from V and 2 bases from J, with 11 bases between. Germline CDR1 and CDR2: SGHRS and YFSETQ. The CDR3 extends over 15 amino acids.

This clonotype was observed many times. The rearrangement uses TRBV7-2 and TRBJ2-5; TRBD2 agrees at 7 bases. The CDR3 consists of 17 residues. The ends lost 5 bases at V and 6 bases at J; junction bases unmatched: 18. Germline lookup yields CDR1 SGHTA and CDR2 FQGNSA. Written as DNA, the CDR3 is TGTGCCAGCAGCAGCGACCCTCTGGCGGGAGTTGGGAAGACCCAGTACTTC. Translating it yields CASSSDPLAGVGKTQYF. The full variable domain, rest sourced from reference TRBV7-2 and TRBJ2-5, is GAGVSQSPSNKVTEKGKDVELRCDPISGHTALYWYRQSLGQGLEFLIYFQGNSAPDKSGLPSDRFSAERTGGSVSTLTIQRTQQEDSAVYLCASSSDPLAGVGKTQYFGPGTRLLVL.

This clonotype appeared a few times. The CDR3 sequence is CASSLKRSRTDTQYF. The CDR3 region has the DNA TGTGCCAGTAGTCTAAAGCGGTCCCGCACAGATACGCAGTATTTT. V usage is TRBV19 and J usage is TRBJ2-3, with D perhaps matching TRBD2 (5 bases). The V end was cut by 5 bases, the J end by 1 base, with 13 bases between. Germline V lookup: CDR1 LNHDA, CDR2 SQIVND (reference sequence). This CDR3 region has 15 residues.

This clonotype was seen at least ten times. V gene TRBV30 combines with J gene TRBJ2-3; D is ambiguous. V lost 8 bases, J lost 3 bases, and 18 bases lay in between. The CDR3 spans 14 residues. Germline CDR1 is GTSNPN and CDR2 is SVGIG (reference sequence). CDR3 nucleotides: TGTGCCAGAGTGGACGGAGCTGGGACAGATACGCAGTATTTT. Its translation is CARVDGAGTDTQYF.

This chain joins TRBV7-9 and TRBJ1-1, with no clear D. V lost 4 bases, J lost 5 bases, and 8 bases lay in between. CDR1 is SEHNR and CDR2 is FQNEAQ in the germline V gene (reference sequence). This CDR3 comprises 12 residues. The CDR3, as DNA: TGTGCCAGCAGCTCATTACGGACTGAAGCTTTCTTT. It codes for CASSSLRTEAFF.

CDR3 protein: CASSPLREDGDTQYF. Written as DNA, the CDR3 is TGTGCCAGCAGTCCCCTGCGGGAGGACGGCGATACGCAGTATTTT. The rearrangement joins TRBV12-3 or TRBV12-4 to TRBJ2-3; 8 bases match TRBD2. The CDR3 has 15 amino acids. Trimming removed 5 bases from V and 6 bases from J; junction bases left unmatched: 10.

The CDR3 region has the DNA TGCAGTGCCACGGGACCCAAGAATCAGCCCCAGCATTTT. This sequence encodes CSATGPKNQPQHF. The chain has TRBV20-1 and TRBJ1-5; a possible D gene is TRBD1 (5 bases). Germline CDR1 is DFQATT and CDR2 is SNEGSKA (reference sequence). The CDR3 extends over 13 amino acids. Trimming removed 6 bases from V and 4 bases from J, with 13 bases in between.

For this clonotype: A much larger clone lies a single base off, so this may be a read error. The chain combines TRBV4-1 with TRBJ1-6; TRBD1 matches 9 bases. V was pared by 1 base and J by 5 bases, with 9 bases of the junction left unmatched. Germline lookup yields CDR1 MGHRA and CDR2 YSYEKL. The CDR3 is made up of 18 amino acids. The CDR3 protein is CASSQGVGQGRHNSPLHF. In DNA, the CDR3 is TGCGCCAGCAGCCAAGGTGTGGGACAGGGCCGACATAATTCACCCCTCCACTTT.

At least ten counts were recorded for this clonotype. The V gene is TRBV18, the J gene TRBJ2-6; D not certain. In germline, CDR1 is KGHSH, CDR2 LQKENI. V shed 3 bases and J shed 3 bases, with 6 bases lying between them. The CDR3 has 14 amino acids. The CDR3 DNA is TGTGCCAGCTCACCCGAATTTGGGGCCAACGTCCTGACTTTC. Its protein is CASSPEFGANVLTF. The complete variable domain, with remaining parts taken from reference TRBV18 and TRBJ2-6, reads NAGVMQNPRHLVRRRGQEARLRCSPMKGHSHVYWYRQLPEEGLKFMVYLQKENIIDESGMPKERFSAEFPKEGPSILRIQQVVRGDSAAYFCASSPEFGANVLTFGAGSRLTVL.

In this sample, this clonotype turned up many times. The V call is TRBV27, the J call TRBJ2-6; the D is unclear. The germline V and J ends were trimmed by 3 bases and 0 bases, with 12 bases remaining between them. The length of the CDR3 is 17 residues. CDR1 MNHEY and CDR2 SMNVEV come from the germline V gene (reference sequence). The chain's CDR3 is CASSFRGSSSGANVLTF. The DNA of the CDR3 is TGTGCCAGCAGTTTCCGTGGATCCAGCTCTGGGGCCAACGTCCTGACTTTC.

This clonotype was seen a handful of times. The chain has TRBV5-1 and TRBJ2-2; TRBD1 aligns across 8 bases. The CDR3 extends over 18 amino acids. Germline V CDR1 and CDR2: SGHRS, YFSETQ. V dropped 4 bases and J dropped 7; count of bases not matched to a gene: 18. Here the CDR3 DNA reads TGCGCCAGCAGCCTGCTCGGACAGGGTCTAGCAGTTGGCGGGGAGCTGTTTTTT. Its translation: CASSLLGQGLAVGGELFF.

This clonotype has a count of ten or more. The V and J genes are TRBV11-2 and TRBJ2-7; a possible D gene is TRBD2 (5 bases). Trimming took off 3 bases at V and 0 bases at J, with 12 bases between the two ends. Germline CDR1 reads SGHAT; CDR2 reads FQNNGV. The CDR3 has 15 residues. CDR3 bases: TGTGCCAGCAGCTTCCGAGGAACTAGCTCCTACGAGCAGTACGTC. This translates into CASSFRGTSSYEQYV.

The rearrangement links TRBV19 to TRBJ1-5; the D is unclear. V shed 0 bases and J shed 7 bases, with 13 bases lying between them. Germline V CDR1 and CDR2: LNHDA, SQIVND (reference sequence). The CDR3 loop spans 15 amino acids. CDR3 nucleotides: TGTGCCAGTAGTATAGATCCCCCCGGGAGGCAGCCCCAGCATTTT. It yields the protein CASSIDPPGRQPQHF.

There are many counts of this clonotype. J is TRBJ2-5 and V is TRBV15; D gene uncertain. V was trimmed by 5 bases and J by 2 bases, leaving 12 bases between them. There are 14 residues in the CDR3. From germline, CDR1 is LNHNV and CDR2 YYDKDF (reference sequence). The CDR3 DNA reads as TGTGCCACCAGCCTGGGCCCGCTACAAGAGACCCAGTACTTC. Its translation: CATSLGPLQETQYF.

This clonotype was seen repeatedly, ten times or more. The chain employs TRBV3-1 and TRBJ2-5; 7 bases are shared with TRBD2. Per germline, CDR1 LGHDT and CDR2 YNNKEL (reference sequence). The CDR3 is made up of 14 amino acids. With 7 bases clipped from V and 5 bases from J, the junction kept 10 bases outside the gene matches. CDR3 nucleotides: TGTGCCAGCACCCCGGGGGGAGGATCGGAGACCCAGTACTTC. Amino acid sequence: CASTPGGGSETQYF.

This clonotype was seen repeatedly, ten times or more. The chain recombines TRBV6-1 with TRBJ2-1, with 9 bases matching TRBD2. Germline lookup yields CDR1 MNHNS and CDR2 SASEGT. The CDR3 consists of 16 residues. Unmatched junction bases numbered 18, after V lost 8 bases and J lost 10 bases. The CDR3 DNA reads as TGTGCCAGCCTGACGGGGTCTAGCGGGACCCGACTCGAGCAGTTCTTC. The encoded protein is CASLTGSSGTRLEQFF.

The table lists this clonotype with many counts. J is TRBJ2-7 and V is TRBV7-2; 7 bases line up with TRBD2. J lost 4 bases, V lost 1 base, and 7 bases had no gene match. Germline lookup yields CDR1 SGHTA and CDR2 FQGNSA. CDR3 length: 15 amino acids. CDR3 in DNA: TGTGCCAGCAGCTTAGAGCGGGGTTTCTTTTACGAGCAGTACTTC. Translating gives CASSLERGFFYEQYF. The whole variable domain, filled in from reference TRBV7-2 and TRBJ2-7, reads GAGVSQSPSNKVTEKGKDVELRCDPISGHTALYWYRQSLGQGLEFLIYFQGNSAPDKSGLPSDRFSAERTGGSVSTLTIQRTQQEDSAVYLCASSLERGFFYEQYFGPGTRLTVT.

This chain links TRBV7-9 with TRBJ1-2, with D hard to call. Germline values: CDR1 SEHNR, CDR2 FQNEAQ (reference sequence). The V gene lost 3 bases and the J gene lost 8 bases, with 7 bases spanning the gap. The CDR3 has 11 residues. CDR3 DNA: TGTGCCAGCAGCTTTGGAGCGGGCTACACCTTC. Encoded protein: CASSFGAGYTF.

This clonotype was seen ten or more times. The chain uses TRBV27 and TRBJ1-1, with 11 bases identical to TRBD1. Losses at the gene ends were 0 bases for V and 1 base for J; bases not matched to a gene: 10. The CDR3 extends over 19 amino acids. The germline V gene has CDR1 MNHEY and CDR2 SMNVEV (reference sequence). The CDR3 DNA follows: TGTGCCAGCAGTTTATCTGCTTGGGACAGGGGGTTAGCGAACACTGAAGCTTTCTTT. Translated: CASSLSAWDRGLANTEAFF.

The table lists this clonotype with a few counts. The chain joins TRBV5-1 to TRBJ1-1, with D maybe TRBD1 (5 bases). Between the trimmed V and J ends, which lost 4 bases and 0 bases, there was a span of 10 bases. Germline CDR1 SGHRS, CDR2 YFSETQ. CDR3 length equals 14 residues. CDR3 sequence: CASSLREMNTEAFF. The CDR3 region has the DNA TGCGCCAGCAGCCTCAGGGAGATGAACACTGAAGCTTTCTTT.

This clonotype occurred many times. V gene TRBV5-6 combines with J gene TRBJ1-4; 8 nucleotides line up with TRBD1. Germline V gene data show CDR1 as SGHDT and CDR2 as YYEEEE. The CDR3 has 17 residues. The V segment lost 4 bases and the J segment 4 bases; nucleotides outside the gene matches: 12. The CDR3 DNA follows: TGTGCCAGCAGCGCCGGACAGGGCCGGCGGGGTAATGAAAAACTGTTTTTT. Its protein is CASSAGQGRRGNEKLFF.

In this sample, this clonotype turned up many times. The chain has TRBV12-3 or TRBV12-4 and TRBJ2-5, with a weak D call TRBD1 (6 bases). This CDR3 region has 12 residues. V was pared by 4 bases and J by 3 bases, with 6 bases between. CDR3 DNA: TGTGCCAGCAGTTGGACAGAAGAGACCCAGTACTTC. Its protein product is CASSWTEETQYF.

The chain joins TRBV10-2 to TRBJ2-1, with a weak D call TRBD1 (6 bases). The CDR3 sequence is 11 residues long. The germline V and J ends were trimmed by 3 bases and 11 bases, with 8 bases remaining between them. Per germline, CDR1 WSHSY and CDR2 SAAADI. The CDR3, as DNA: TGCGCCAGCAGTGAAGGGACAAAGCAGTTCTTC. Residues: CASSEGTKQFF.

This clonotype was recorded at least ten times. The chain has TRBV11-3 and TRBJ2-7; D is possibly TRBD2 (5 bases). This CDR3 contains 15 residues. V was pared by 3 bases and J by 0 bases, with 12 bases between. Germline V gives CDR1 SGHNT, CDR2 YENEEA. The CDR3 loop is CASSLYRGNSYEQYF. The CDR3 DNA reads TGTGCCAGCAGCTTGTATCGAGGGAACTCCTACGAGCAGTACTTC.

This clonotype has just a few counts. The chain links TRBV14 to TRBJ1-4; unclear D gene. Trimming removed 8 bases at V and 8 bases at J, with 12 bases between. CDR3 length: 12 amino acids. CDR1 and CDR2 (germline): SGHDN, FVKESK. The CDR3 DNA follows: TGTGCCAGCGCCGGATGGAGCGAAAAACTGTTTTTT. The encoded protein is CASAGWSEKLFF.

This clonotype was recorded many times. This chain uses TRBV27 with TRBJ2-1, with 7 positions matching TRBD2. There are 15 residues in the CDR3. Germline V CDR1 and CDR2: MNHEY, SMNVEV (reference sequence). Germline trimming cut 5 bases from V and 4 bases from J; bases unmatched to any gene: 8. This chain's CDR3 is CASSLGTTGYNEQFF. DNA for the CDR3: TGTGCCAGCAGTCTGGGGACTACGGGATACAATGAGCAGTTCTTC.

This clonotype was picked up many times. The chain couples TRBV12-5 to TRBJ2-2; 9 positions agree with TRBD2. This CDR3 is 15 amino acids long. The V gene's germline CDR1 is LGHNT and CDR2 FRNRAP. V trimming: 2 bases; J trimming: 5 bases; junction bases outside the gene matches: 3. CDR3 in amino acids: CASGLRLAGTGELFF. The CDR3 DNA reads as TGTGCTAGTGGTTTGCGGCTAGCGGGGACCGGGGAGCTGTTTTTT.

The table lists this clonotype with many counts. The chain employs TRBV19 and TRBJ2-5; D uncertain. The CDR3 contains 12 residues. Deletions cut 6 bases from V and 1 base from J, with 6 bases between. Germline V gene sequence: CDR1 LNHDA, CDR2 SQIVND (reference sequence). The CDR3 sequence: CASSDTQETQYF. CDR3 nucleotides: TGTGCCAGTAGCGACACCCAAGAGACCCAGTACTTC.

Ten or more counts support this clonotype. The genes are TRBV12-3 or TRBV12-4 and TRBJ2-3; possible D gene TRBD2, 6 bases. Deletions cut 2 bases from V and 0 bases from J, with 9 bases between. This CDR3 region has 15 residues. For the CDR3, the DNA is TGTGCCAGCAGTTTACGCGGGACTAGCACAGATACGCAGTATTTT. It specifies CASSLRGTSTDTQYF.

The table lists this clonotype with a few counts. The V call is TRBV5-1, the J call TRBJ2-1; 10 bases match TRBD1. J lost 6 bases, V lost 2 bases, and 8 bases had no gene match. Germline V gene lookup returns CDR1 SGHRS and CDR2 YFSETQ. The CDR3 contains 16 residues. The CDR3, as DNA: TGCGCCAGCAGCTTTTGGACAGGGGGGATAGGCAATGAGCAGTTCTTC. This gives the protein CASSFWTGGIGNEQFF.

This clonotype was detected ten times or more. The J gene is TRBJ2-5, the V gene TRBV30; 10 nucleotides line up with TRBD2. J gave up 5 bases and V 2 bases, and 8 bases lay outside the gene matches. CDR3 length: 15 residues. Germline V gives CDR1 GTSNPN, CDR2 SVGIG (reference sequence). The chain's CDR3 is CAWSRASGSSETQYF. In DNA form, the CDR3 reads TGTGCCTGGAGTAGGGCTAGCGGGAGTTCGGAGACCCAGTACTTC. The full variable domain, with the rest looked up from reference TRBV30 and TRBJ2-5, is SQTIHQWPATLVQPVGSPLSLECTVEGTSNPNLYWYRQAAGRGLQLLFYSVGIGQISSEVPQNLSASRPQDRQFILSSKKLLLSDSGFYLCAWSRASGSSETQYFGPGTRLLVL.